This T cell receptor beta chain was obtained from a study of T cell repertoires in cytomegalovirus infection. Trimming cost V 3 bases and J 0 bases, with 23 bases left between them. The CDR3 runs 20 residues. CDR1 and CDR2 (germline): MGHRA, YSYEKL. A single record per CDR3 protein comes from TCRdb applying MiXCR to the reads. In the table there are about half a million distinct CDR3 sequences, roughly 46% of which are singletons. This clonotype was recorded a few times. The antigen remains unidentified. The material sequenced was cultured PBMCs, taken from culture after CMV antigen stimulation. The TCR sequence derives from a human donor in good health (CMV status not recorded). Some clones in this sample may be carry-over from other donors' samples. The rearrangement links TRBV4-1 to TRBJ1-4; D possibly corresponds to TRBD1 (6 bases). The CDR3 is CASSHFGTGTRPATNEKLFF. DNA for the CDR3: TGCGCCAGCAGCCACTTCGGTACAGGGACCCGACCCGCAACTAATGAAAAACTGTTTTTT.